The 27 T cell receptor beta chains reported below all come from one sample, sequenced in a study of Ad26.COV2.S vaccination and SARS-CoV-2 variants. Sequencing used immunoSEQ multiplex PCR; TCRdb keeps in-frame clones, though not all of them. Of approximately 340,000 clones listed, about 90% are singletons. The material was peripheral blood, obtained after recovery from COVID-19. The receptors derive from a human donor who had recovered from COVID-19.

This clone has a handful of counts. The chain links TRBV7-9 to TRBJ1-1; no firm D call. Germline loops: CDR1 SEHNR, CDR2 FQNEAQ (reference sequence). CDR3 length: 13 amino acids. The V gene lost 1 base and the J gene lost 1 base, with 4 bases spanning the gap. The CDR3 nucleotides are TGTGCCAGCAGCTTAGAAGAGAACACTGAAGCTTTCTTT. Translated, it gives CASSLEENTEAFF.

This chain uses TRBV7-8 with TRBJ2-7, with D unresolved. Germline CDR1 SGHVS, CDR2 FQNEAQ. The CDR3 has 13 amino acids. V was pared by 8 bases and J by 3 bases, with 14 bases between. CDR3 residues: CASGHTVNYEQYF. In DNA form, the CDR3 reads TGTGCCAGCGGGCATACAGTTAACTACGAGCAGTACTTC.

The chain is built from TRBV29-1 and TRBJ1-1; a possible D gene is TRBD1 (5 bases). Germline V gene data show CDR1 as SQVTM and CDR2 as ANQGSEA. The V and J ends lost 7 bases and 5 bases respectively, with 17 bases between them. The CDR3 runs 13 residues. CDR3 region: CSAGQGVNTEAFF. The CDR3 DNA reads TGCAGCGCCGGGCAGGGAGTAAATACTGAAGCTTTCTTT.

This chain links TRBV6-5 with TRBJ1-5; the D is unclear. The CDR3 covers 16 residues. Germline CDR1 reads MNHEY; CDR2 reads SVGAGI. V lost 0 bases, J lost 4 bases, and 13 bases lay in between. DNA for the CDR3: TGTGCCAGCAGTTACTCAGGCAGATCAATAAATCAGCCCCAGCATTTT. This encodes CASSYSGRSINQPQHF.

This clone is a singleton in its sample. Within the sample, other DNA sequences also encode this same CDR3. The chain uses TRBV3-1 (or the pseudogene TRBV3-2) and TRBJ2-3; D may be TRBD2 (6 bases). This CDR3 has 14 residues. In germline, CDR1 is LGHDT, CDR2 YNNKEL (reference sequence). V was clipped by 1 base and J by 1 base, with 6 bases between them. The CDR3 coding sequence is TGTGCCAGCAGCCAAGCGGGGGGCACAGATACGCAGTATTTT. It yields the protein CASSQAGGTDTQYF.

The V and J genes are TRBV5-6 and TRBJ2-5; D may match TRBD1 or TRBD2 (6 bases each). Between the trimmed V and J ends, which lost 3 bases and 5 bases, there was a span of 14 bases. Looked up from germline, CDR1 is SGHDT and CDR2 is YYEEEE. The CDR3 contains 14 residues. The DNA of the CDR3 is TGTGCCAGCAGCTCCGAGGGGGGCGGTGAGACCCAGTACTTC. Its protein is CASSSEGGGETQYF.

This chain connects TRBV6-5 to TRBJ1-5; no definite D call. Germline CDR1 is MNHEY and CDR2 is SVGAGI. V lost 6 bases, J lost 3 bases, and 12 bases lay in between. This CDR3 contains 14 residues. The CDR3 nucleotides read TGTGCCAGCAGAAGGACGGGATACAATCAGCCCCAGCATTTT. Protein product: CASRRTGYNQPQHF.

The chain couples TRBV12-3 or TRBV12-4 to TRBJ2-2, with D tentatively TRBD2 (5 bases). This CDR3 has 12 residues. The germline V and J ends were trimmed by 10 bases and 6 bases, with 12 bases remaining between them. Written as DNA, the CDR3 is TGTGCCACCACCACGGGGTCCGGGGAGCTGTTTTTT. Translation: CATTTGSGELFF.

The V call is TRBV7-2, the J call TRBJ1-1; no reliable D call. V was pared by 4 bases and J by 1 base, with 7 bases between. This CDR3 has 13 residues. Germline V gives CDR1 SGHTA, CDR2 FQGNSA. CDR3 bases: TGTGCCAGCAGCTCCGAGGGGAACACTGAAGCTTTCTTT. It encodes CASSSEGNTEAFF.

This clone was seen only a few times. This chain links TRBV7-9 with TRBJ2-2, with a possible D match to TRBD2 (5 bases). The CDR3 has 18 amino acids. Trimming removed 2 bases at V and 0 bases at J, with 16 bases between. Germline CDR1 is SEHNR and CDR2 is FQNEAQ (reference sequence). CDR3 protein: CASSLNGFGESNTGELFF. DNA of the CDR3: TGTGCCAGCAGCTTAAACGGGTTCGGGGAATCGAACACCGGGGAGCTGTTTTTT.

This chain connects TRBV9 to TRBJ2-2, with D tentatively TRBD2 (6 bases). The CDR3 has 16 residues. V was clipped by 0 bases and J by 4 bases, with 13 bases between them. From germline, CDR1 is SGDLS and CDR2 YYNGEE. The CDR3 loop reads CASSVAGGEVTGELFF. The CDR3 bases are TGTGCCAGCAGCGTAGCAGGCGGGGAGGTCACCGGGGAGCTGTTTTTT.

The chain uses TRBV5-1 and TRBJ2-5; D possibly corresponds to TRBD2 (5 bases). Trimming pared 1 base from V and 3 bases from J, leaving 7 bases between. The CDR3 is 13 residues long. Germline V gives CDR1 SGHRS, CDR2 YFSETQ. The CDR3 region has the DNA TGCGCCAGCAGCTTGCGGCGGGAAGAGACCCAGTACTTC. Protein: CASSLRREETQYF. Based on the CDR3 plus reference TRBV5-1 and TRBJ2-5, the full variable domain is KAGVTQTPRYLIKTRGQQVTLSCSPISGHRSVSWYQQTPGQGLQFLFEYFSETQRNKGNFPGRFSGRQFSNSRSEMNVSTLELGDSALYLCASSLRREETQYFGPGTRLLVL.

The chain recombines TRBV29-1 with TRBJ1-2, with no clear D. Per the germline V gene, CDR1 is SQVTM and CDR2 is ANQGSEA. V was cut by 4 bases and J by 7 bases, with 10 bases left in between. The CDR3 is made up of 11 amino acids. The DNA of the CDR3 is TGCAGCGTTGCAGCCCGGGGTGGCTACACCTTC. Translation: CSVAARGGYTF.

The chain joins TRBV7-9 to TRBJ1-4, with D hard to call. Germline CDR1 and CDR2: SEHNR and FQNEAQ (reference sequence). V was pared by 2 bases and J by 6 bases, with 7 bases between. The CDR3 is 13 residues long. CDR3 sequence (DNA): TGTGCCAGCAGCTTACATGTCGATGAAAAACTGTTTTTT. Amino acid sequence: CASSLHVDEKLFF.

The chain joins TRBV5-1 to TRBJ2-6, with 9 bases that match TRBD2. Germline values: CDR1 SGHRS, CDR2 YFSETQ. The CDR3 is 17 residues long. Trimming at V came to 2 bases and at J to 0 bases, leaving 3 bases not matched to a gene. CDR3 protein: CASSLAGGLSGANVLTF. CDR3 DNA: TGCGCCAGCAGCTTAGCGGGGGGCCTCTCTGGGGCCAACGTCCTGACTTTC. Complete variable domain (other parts from reference TRBV5-1 and TRBJ2-6): KAGVTQTPRYLIKTRGQQVTLSCSPISGHRSVSWYQQTPGQGLQFLFEYFSETQRNKGNFPGRFSGRQFSNSRSEMNVSTLELGDSALYLCASSLAGGLSGANVLTFGAGSRLTVL.

This clone was seen a single time. The V call is TRBV20-1, the J call TRBJ2-5, with TRBD2 identical over 9 bases. Germline trimming cut 3 bases from V and 2 bases from J; bases unmatched to any gene: 4. This CDR3 has 14 residues. CDR1 is DFQATT and CDR2 is SNEGSKA in the germline V gene (reference sequence). CDR3 bases: TGCAGTGCTAGTAGGCTAGCGGGGCAAGAGACCCAGTACTTC. Protein sequence: CSASRLAGQETQYF.

The chain recombines TRBV5-4 with TRBJ1-5, with 11 bases fitting TRBD1. The trim removed 0 bases at V and 5 bases at J, leaving 4 bases unmatched. Germline values: CDR1 SGHNT, CDR2 YYREEE (reference sequence). This CDR3 is 16 amino acids long. Here the CDR3 DNA reads TGTGCCAGCAGCTTGGGGACAGGGGGCGCGGATCAGCCCCAGCATTTT. It encodes CASSLGTGGADQPQHF.

V and J are TRBV27 and TRBJ1-2; D gene ambiguous. Trimming removed 1 base from V and 1 base from J, with 10 bases in between. The CDR3 totals 15 residues. CDR1 and CDR2 from the germline V gene are MNHEY and SMNVEV (reference sequence). DNA for the CDR3: TGTGCCAGCAGTTTATTTGGACGGCTTAACTATGGCTACACCTTC. This encodes CASSLFGRLNYGYTF.

The chain is built from TRBV7-6 and TRBJ1-1, with a tentative D call TRBD1 (5 bases). Deletions cut 4 bases from V and 5 bases from J, with 11 bases between. This CDR3 is built from 13 residues. Germline V gene data show CDR1 as SGHVS and CDR2 as FNYEAQ. Written as DNA, the CDR3 is TGTGCCAGCAGCTCTTCCAAGGGGACTGAAGCTTTCTTT. Amino acid sequence: CASSSSKGTEAFF.

This clone was detected only once. The chain uses TRBV6-5 and TRBJ2-3, with no clear D. Per the germline V gene, CDR1 is MNHEY and CDR2 is SVGAGI. Trimming left V 6 bases short and J 5 bases short, with 6 bases between. The CDR3 sequence is 11 residues long. The CDR3 sequence is CASRKQDTQYF. The CDR3 nucleotides read TGTGCCAGCAGGAAACAAGATACGCAGTATTTT.

The rearrangement joins TRBV11-1 to TRBJ2-1; D remains ambiguous. The CDR3 covers 13 residues. Trimming took 3 bases from V and 7 from J, leaving 10 bases between them. The germline V gene has CDR1 SGHAT and CDR2 FQDESV (reference sequence). The CDR3 region has the DNA TGTGCCAGCAGCTTTCAGGCCCGGAATGAGCAGTTCTTC. As protein: CASSFQARNEQFF. The full variable domain, rest sourced from reference TRBV11-1 and TRBJ2-1, is EAEVAQSPRYKITEKSQAVAFWCDPISGHATLYWYRQILGQGPELLVQFQDESVVDDSQLPKDRFSAERLKGVDSTLKIQPAELGDSAMYLCASSFQARNEQFFGPGTRLTVL.

This clone turned up a few times. The J gene is TRBJ1-1, the V gene TRBV5-1; weak D call: TRBD1 (5 bases). CDR1 and CDR2 from the germline V gene are SGHRS and YFSETQ. The CDR3 has 13 amino acids. V was trimmed by 6 bases and J by 11 bases, leaving 20 bases between them. The chain's CDR3 is CASTRDLRGYAFF. CDR3 DNA: TGCGCCAGCACCCGGGACCTAAGGGGCTACGCTTTCTTT.

The chain carries TRBV7-2 and TRBJ2-1; 12 bases map to TRBD2. Germline loops: CDR1 SGHTA, CDR2 FQGNSA. This CDR3 spans 16 amino acids. V shed 2 bases, J shed 7 bases, and the junction held 6 bases outside the gene matches. Written as DNA, the CDR3 is TGTGCCAGCAGCTTATGGCTAGCGGGGGGGGCGAATGAGCAGTTCTTC. Protein: CASSLWLAGGANEQFF.

The rearrangement joins TRBV7-3 to TRBJ1-1; the D gene is possibly TRBD1 (5 bases). V was trimmed by 6 bases and J by 4 bases, leaving 18 bases between them. In germline, CDR1 is SGHTA, CDR2 FQGTGA. This CDR3 is 15 amino acids long. The CDR3: CASSYDSGGFTEAFF. For the CDR3, the DNA is TGTGCCAGCAGTTATGACAGCGGGGGGTTCACTGAAGCTTTCTTT.

This chain joins TRBV9 and TRBJ2-2; no definite D call. The germline gives CDR1 SGDLS, CDR2 YYNGEE. This CDR3 contains 15 residues. The V gene lost 0 bases and the J gene lost 1 base, with 7 bases spanning the gap. The CDR3 loop reads CASSVALMNTGELFF. The CDR3, as DNA: TGTGCCAGCAGCGTAGCTCTCATGAACACCGGGGAGCTGTTTTTT.

The rearrangement uses TRBV5-5 and TRBJ2-3, with D possibly being TRBD1 (7 bases). Per germline, CDR1 SGHKS and CDR2 YYEKEE (reference sequence). The V gene lost 2 bases and the J gene lost 1 base, with 14 bases spanning the gap. This CDR3 has 16 amino acids. This chain's CDR3 is CASSLFFRGGTDTQYF. Here the CDR3 DNA reads TGTGCCAGCAGCTTATTTTTCAGGGGGGGCACAGATACGCAGTATTTT.

This rearrangement joins TRBV5-6 to TRBJ1-1; tentative D call: TRBD1 (5 bases). V shed 3 bases and J shed 5 bases, with 14 bases lying between them. Germline values: CDR1 SGHDT, CDR2 YYEEEE. The CDR3 contains 14 residues. This chain's CDR3 is CASSYGAKGTEAFF. In nucleotides, the CDR3 is TGTGCCAGCAGCTACGGGGCAAAGGGGACTGAAGCTTTCTTT.